Below, 28 T cell receptor beta chains from the same sample are listed, as sequenced in a study of T cells in localized non-small cell lung cancer. TCRdb's copy holds only in-frame clones and misses some; the assay was immunoSEQ multiplex PCR. The table has tens of thousands of clones, around 89% seen once. This specimen consisted of PBMCs, obtained before any cancer treatment. The receptor set was obtained from a man aged 40 to 70 with stage II lung adenocarcinoma.

This clone was seen more than once but under ten times. The rearrangement uses TRBV29-1 and TRBJ2-5, with D unresolved. This CDR3 has 11 amino acids. Germline assignment: CDR1 SQVTM and CDR2 ANQGSEA. Trimming removed 4 bases at V and 5 bases at J, with 8 bases between. The CDR3, as DNA: TGCAGCGTTGGTTCGAGCGAGACCCAGTACTTC. Amino acids: CSVGSSETQYF.

The chain is built from TRBV9 and TRBJ2-1, with 8 positions matching TRBD2. V was clipped by 2 bases and J by 9 bases; unmatched bases: 7. The CDR3 totals 14 residues. CDR1 SGDLS and CDR2 YYNGEE come from the germline V gene. CDR3 nucleotide sequence: TGTGCCAGCAGCGTTGGGACTAGTGGTAGTGAGCAGTTCTTC. Residues: CASSVGTSGSEQFF.

This sequence joins TRBV19 and TRBJ1-1; D unclear. Germline CDR1 is LNHDA and CDR2 is SQIVND (reference sequence). Between the trimmed V and J ends, which lost 5 bases and 6 bases, there was a span of 16 bases. The CDR3 runs to 14 residues. This CDR3 reads CASSQDHGVAEAFF. CDR3 in DNA: TGTGCCAGTAGTCAAGATCATGGGGTTGCTGAAGCTTTCTTT.

The J gene is TRBJ2-1, the V gene TRBV11-2; TRBD2 is a possible D gene (6 bases). Between the trimmed V and J ends, which lost 1 base and 3 bases, there was a span of 10 bases. Germline V gene data show CDR1 as SGHAT and CDR2 as FQNNGV. The CDR3 is 15 residues long. The DNA for the CDR3 is TGTGCCAGCAGCTTAGCGTCTAGCGACTACAATGAGCAGTTCTTC. It encodes CASSLASSDYNEQFF.

J is TRBJ1-4 and V is TRBV12-5; TRBD1 might be the D (5 bases). Germline CDR1 is LGHNT and CDR2 is FRNRAP. Trimming removed 6 bases from V and 3 bases from J, with 14 bases in between. This CDR3 spans 15 amino acids. The chain's CDR3 is CASGPGPYANEKLFF. CDR3 DNA: TGTGCTAGTGGCCCGGGACCCTACGCTAATGAAAAACTGTTTTTT.

V is TRBV10-3 and J is TRBJ1-5; no firm D call. In germline, CDR1 is ENHRY, CDR2 SYGVKD. The CDR3 is 14 residues long. The germline V and J ends were trimmed by 0 bases and 4 bases, with 7 bases remaining between them. In DNA form, the CDR3 reads TGTGCCATCAGTGAGTCCGGAGTTAATCAGCCCCAGCATTTT. This encodes CAISESGVNQPQHF.

The CDR3 coding sequence is TGTGCCAGCAGTGAAAGGACCGCCTCGAACACCGGGGAGCTGTTTTTT. Its protein product is CASSERTASNTGELFF. The chain has TRBV2 and TRBJ2-2; D is uncertain. Between the trimmed V and J ends, which lost 2 bases and 0 bases, there was a span of 10 bases. This CDR3 has 16 residues. The germline V gene encodes CDR1 SNHLY and CDR2 FYNNEI.

This clone was picked up a small number of times. The rearrangement uses TRBV2 and TRBJ2-2, with TRBD2 matching over 8 bases. Germline lookup yields CDR1 SNHLY and CDR2 FYNNEI. J was trimmed by 2 bases and V by 6 bases; bases with no gene match: 14. This CDR3 is 18 amino acids long. The DNA of the CDR3 is TGTGCCAGCAGCCACGGTATAGGTAGCGGGACAAACACCGGGGAGCTGTTTTTT. This sequence encodes CASSHGIGSGTNTGELFF. Combining the CDR3 with reference TRBV2 and TRBJ2-2 gives the whole variable domain EPEVTQTPSHQVTQMGQEVILRCVPISNHLYFYWYRQILGQKVEFLVSFYNNEISEKSEIFDDQFSVERPDGSNFTLKIRSTKLEDSAMYFCASSHGIGSGTNTGELFFGEGSRLTVL.

The chain combines TRBV11-3 with TRBJ2-7; maybe TRBD2 (6 bases). This CDR3 contains 14 residues. Germline CDR1 and CDR2: SGHNT and YENEEA. The germline V and J ends were trimmed by 5 bases and 0 bases, with 11 bases remaining between them. The CDR3 spells CASSRGTLSYEQYF. The CDR3 nucleotides are TGTGCCAGCAGCCGCGGGACCCTCTCCTACGAGCAGTACTTC.

The chain is built from TRBV30 and TRBJ2-2; TRBD2 aligns across 9 bases. Germline values: CDR1 GTSNPN, CDR2 SVGIG (reference sequence). V lost 5 bases, J lost 5 bases, and 3 bases stayed unmatched. The CDR3 totals 13 residues. CDR3 residues: CAWGLAGTGELFF. DNA of the CDR3: TGTGCCTGGGGGCTAGCGGGGACCGGGGAGCTGTTTTTT.

The V call is TRBV4-1, the J call TRBJ1-3, with unresolved D. CDR1 is MGHRA and CDR2 is YSYEKL in the germline V gene. The CDR3 extends over 15 amino acids. The ends were cut back, 1 base at V and 5 bases at J, with 12 bases in the middle. The CDR3 sequence: CASSQVGPERNTIYF. The CDR3 DNA sequence: TGCGCCAGCAGCCAAGTCGGGCCTGAACGAAACACCATATATTTT.

This chain connects TRBV5-5 to TRBJ2-7; 8 bases are a match to TRBD1. The CDR3 covers 15 residues. Per germline, CDR1 SGHKS and CDR2 YYEKEE (reference sequence). J lost 3 bases, V lost 4 bases, and 9 bases had no gene match. CDR3 sequence (DNA): TGTGCCAGCAGCGTGCGGACAGGGAGAAGCTACGAGCAGTACTTC. This translates into CASSVRTGRSYEQYF.

J is TRBJ2-1 and V is TRBV6-5; possible D gene TRBD1, 5 bases. V lost 0 bases, J lost 0 bases, and 9 bases lay in between. The CDR3 length is 16 residues. CDR1 and CDR2 (germline): MNHEY, SVGAGI. The CDR3 is CASSYSPQGSYNEQFF. The CDR3 DNA reads as TGTGCCAGCAGTTACTCACCCCAGGGCTCCTACAATGAGCAGTTCTTC.

This clone was observed a handful of times. The CDR3 loop reads CASSLTSLNTEAFF. The CDR3 DNA reads TGCGCCAGCAGCTTAACGTCTTTGAACACTGAAGCTTTCTTT. V and J are TRBV5-1 and TRBJ1-1; D ambiguous. The CDR3 has 14 amino acids. The germline V gene has CDR1 SGHRS and CDR2 YFSETQ. Deletions cut 2 bases from V and 0 bases from J, with 8 bases between.

The chain joins TRBV10-3 to TRBJ1-1, with 8 bases fitting TRBD1. Per the germline V gene, CDR1 is ENHRY and CDR2 is SYGVKD. Trimming removed 3 bases from V and 1 base from J; junction bases left unmatched: 13. This CDR3 has 18 residues. The CDR3 region is CAISDPDRVRTPNTEAFF. The CDR3 DNA reads TGTGCCATCAGTGACCCGGACAGGGTGAGGACACCGAACACTGAAGCTTTCTTT.

The rearrangement uses TRBV7-3 and TRBJ2-7; D not certain. The germline V gene encodes CDR1 SGHTA and CDR2 FQGTGA. V was trimmed by 5 bases and J by 3 bases, leaving 14 bases between them. The CDR3 contains 14 residues. The DNA for the CDR3 is TGTGCCAGCAGCCCCACGACAAATAGCTACGAGCAGTACTTC. Translating it yields CASSPTTNSYEQYF. Full variable domain (missing parts from reference TRBV7-3 and TRBJ2-7): GAGVSQTPSNKVTEKGKYVELRCDPISGHTALYWYRQSLGQGPEFLIYFQGTGAADDSGLPNDRFFAVRPEGSVSTLKIQRTERGDSAVYLCASSPTTNSYEQYFGPGTRLTVT.

The chain uses TRBV6-5 and TRBJ1-2; maybe TRBD1 (5 bases). Germline V gene sequence: CDR1 MNHEY, CDR2 SVGAGI. The CDR3 has 12 residues. V lost 11 bases and J lost 5, with 15 bases in between. This chain's CDR3 is CAVGTGEYGYTF. CDR3 nucleotide sequence: TGTGCCGTGGGGACCGGAGAATATGGCTACACCTTC.

The rearrangement joins TRBV7-6 to TRBJ2-5; the D is unclear. The CDR3 covers 13 residues. Germline CDR1 SGHVS, CDR2 FNYEAQ. Trimming took off 5 bases at V and 5 bases at J, with 12 bases between the two ends. The CDR3 loop reads CASSQNSGETQYF. CDR3 DNA sequence: TGTGCCAGCAGCCAGAACAGTGGGGAGACCCAGTACTTC.

The CDR3 coding sequence is TGTGCCAGTAGCCTCGGACTAGCGGGAGTCAATGAGCAGTTCTTC. Its protein is CASSLGLAGVNEQFF. The rearrangement links TRBV19 to TRBJ2-1; TRBD2 matches at 13 bases. Germline CDR1 is LNHDA and CDR2 is SQIVND (reference sequence). The CDR3 contains 15 residues. V lost 6 bases, J lost 6 bases, and 5 bases stayed unmatched.

The V gene is TRBV15, the J gene TRBJ2-3, with TRBD2 as a possible D gene (6 bases). The CDR3 consists of 16 residues. V lost 3 bases and J 5 bases, leaving 18 bases between the germline ends. Germline CDR1 is LNHNV and CDR2 is YYDKDF (reference sequence). CDR3 nucleotide sequence: TGTGCCACCAGCAGGGACCTTAGCGGAGAGGGAGATACGCAGTATTTT. It codes for CATSRDLSGEGDTQYF.

A few counts support this clone. The genes are TRBV4-3 and TRBJ2-5; D is ambiguous. The CDR3 totals 15 residues. The germline gives CDR1 LGHNA, CDR2 YSLEER. The germline V and J ends were trimmed by 0 bases and 3 bases, with 11 bases remaining between them. The CDR3 nucleotides read TGCGCCAGCAGCCAAGATCAAGGGCAGGAAGAGACCCAGTACTTC. As protein: CASSQDQGQEETQYF.

The V and J genes are TRBV28 and TRBJ1-2; D might be TRBD1 (5 bases). V lost 8 bases and J 1 base, leaving 26 bases between the germline ends. The CDR3 covers 18 residues. CDR1 is MDHEN and CDR2 is SYDVKM in the germline V gene. CDR3 DNA sequence: TGTGCCAGCTCCGTAGGCCGGGACTCCGAAATCCTTAACTATGGCTACACCTTC. This encodes CASSVGRDSEILNYGYTF.

The V call is TRBV30, the J call TRBJ2-7; 9 bases fit TRBD1. Germline CDR1 reads GTSNPN; CDR2 reads SVGIG (reference sequence). The CDR3 has 14 residues. V trimming: 0 bases; J trimming: 4 bases; junction bases outside the gene matches: 4. DNA for the CDR3: TGTGCCTGGAGTGTTGGGACAGGGATATACGAGCAGTACTTC. It encodes CAWSVGTGIYEQYF.

In DNA form, the CDR3 reads TGTGCCAGCAGCTTGGTAGGGACAGGCGGGAATTCACCCCTCCACTTT. This codes for CASSLVGTGGNSPLHF. The chain employs TRBV5-6 and TRBJ1-6; 8 bases fit TRBD1. After removal of 0 bases from V and 7 bases from J, the junction contained 6 bases not matched to a gene. This CDR3 comprises 16 residues. Germline CDR1 is SGHDT and CDR2 is YYEEEE.

The rearrangement links TRBV2 to TRBJ1-2; D ambiguous. V lost 3 bases to trimming and J lost 3 bases, with 8 bases between them. Germline-derived CDR1 and CDR2 are SNHLY and FYNNEI. CDR3 length: 13 residues. The CDR3 protein is CASSDVLYYGYTF. CDR3 nucleotide sequence: TGTGCCAGCAGTGACGTACTCTACTATGGCTACACCTTC.

This chain links TRBV19 with TRBJ2-7; 10 bases align to TRBD1. J gave up 5 bases and V 1 base, and 11 bases lay outside the gene matches. Germline V gene sequence: CDR1 LNHDA, CDR2 SQIVND (reference sequence). The CDR3 sequence is 17 residues long. This CDR3 is CASSIVFGGQGGNEQYF. CDR3 DNA sequence: TGTGCCAGTAGTATAGTATTCGGAGGACAGGGGGGAAACGAGCAGTACTTC. Variable domain in full (rest from reference TRBV19 and TRBJ2-7): DGGITQSPKYLFRKEGQNVTLSCEQNLNHDAMYWYRQDPGQGLRLIYYSQIVNDFQKGDIAEGYSVSREKKESFPLTVTSAQKNPTAFYLCASSIVFGGQGGNEQYFGPGTRLTVT.

This chain connects TRBV7-2 to TRBJ2-1; tentatively, D is TRBD1 (5 bases). CDR3 size: 15 residues. With 0 bases removed from V and 8 bases from J, the gap between germline ends came to 14 bases. Looked up from germline, CDR1 is SGHTA and CDR2 is FQGNSA. The CDR3, as DNA: TGTGCCAGCAGCTTAGCCAGGAGCAAAGGGGATGAGCAGTTCTTC. It encodes CASSLARSKGDEQFF.

The chain uses TRBV29-1 and TRBJ2-3; 10 positions match TRBD2. The CDR3 covers 18 residues. Trimming at V came to 4 bases and at J to 0 bases, leaving 13 bases not matched to a gene. Germline V gene sequence: CDR1 SQVTM, CDR2 ANQGSEA. The CDR3 bases are TGCAGCGTTGTTCGAGGGGGTCTAGCGGGGGTGAGCACAGATACGCAGTATTTT. Residues: CSVVRGGLAGVSTDTQYF.